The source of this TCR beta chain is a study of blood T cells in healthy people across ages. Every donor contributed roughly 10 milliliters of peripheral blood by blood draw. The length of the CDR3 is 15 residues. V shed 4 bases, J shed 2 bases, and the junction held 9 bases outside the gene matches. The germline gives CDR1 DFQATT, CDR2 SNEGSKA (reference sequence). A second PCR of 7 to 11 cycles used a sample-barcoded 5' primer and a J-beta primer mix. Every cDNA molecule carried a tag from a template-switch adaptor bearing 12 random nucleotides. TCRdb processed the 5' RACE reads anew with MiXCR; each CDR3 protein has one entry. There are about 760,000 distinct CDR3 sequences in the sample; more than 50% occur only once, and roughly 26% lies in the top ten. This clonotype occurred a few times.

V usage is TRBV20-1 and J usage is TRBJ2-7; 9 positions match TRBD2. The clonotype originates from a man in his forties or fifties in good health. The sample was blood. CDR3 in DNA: TGCAGTGCTATATCGGAGACTAGCGGAACCTACGAGCAGTACTTC. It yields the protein CSAISETSGTYEQYF.